Below are 10 T cell receptor beta chains sequenced from a single sample in a study of blood T cell repertoires in COVID-19. Data came from immunoSEQ multiplex PCR; TCRdb stores just in-frame clones and leaves some out. The data show about 300,000 clones, just over 85% seen once. The sample consisted of PBMCs or T cells enriched from blood (not recorded which). The receptors derive from a man aged 30 to 39 who had recovered from COVID-19.

This chain uses TRBV5-8 with TRBJ1-1, with a possible D match to TRBD1 (6 bases). The CDR3 is 14 residues long. The germline V gene encodes CDR1 SGHTS and CDR2 YDEGEE. Trimming removed 1 base from V and 5 bases from J, with 12 bases in between. CDR3 sequence reads: CASSLSRGGTEAFF. CDR3 in DNA: TGTGCCAGCAGCTTGAGCAGGGGAGGGACTGAAGCTTTCTTT.

The genes are TRBV9 and TRBJ2-2, with a tentative D call TRBD1 (5 bases). The germline V gene has CDR1 SGDLS and CDR2 YYNGEE. The ends were cut back, 1 base at V and 2 bases at J, with 9 bases in the middle. The CDR3 consists of 15 residues. The CDR3 is CASSVRGSNTGELFF. For the CDR3, the DNA is TGTGCCAGCAGCGTAAGGGGTTCAAACACCGGGGAGCTGTTTTTT.

The rearrangement uses TRBV3-1 (or the pseudogene TRBV3-2) and TRBJ2-3, with D perhaps TRBD1 (8 bases). This CDR3 comprises 17 residues. V lost 4 bases and J 2 bases, leaving 19 bases between the germline ends. Germline V lookup: CDR1 LGHDT, CDR2 YNNKEL (reference sequence). CDR3 in amino acids: CASSPTHTGGDTDTQYF. CDR3 nucleotides: TGTGCCAGCAGCCCTACACATACAGGGGGGGACACAGATACGCAGTATTTT.

V usage is TRBV2 and J usage is TRBJ2-3, with TRBD2 identical over 11 bases. In germline, CDR1 is SNHLY, CDR2 FYNNEI. J gave up 4 bases and V 8 bases, and 5 bases lay outside the gene matches. The CDR3 runs to 14 residues. The CDR3 region has the DNA TGTGCCAGCGGGGGACTAGCGGTTGCAGATACGCAGTATTTT. This codes for CASGGLAVADTQYF.

This chain connects TRBV12-5 to TRBJ1-3; 8 nucleotides align to TRBD1. The V gene's germline CDR1 is LGHNT and CDR2 FRNRAP. The CDR3 sequence is 15 residues long. The J segment lost 2 bases and the V segment lost 8 bases, leaving 8 bases of the junction unmatched. CDR3 coding DNA: TGTGCTAGTACAAGCAGGGGGCAGGCTGGAAACACCATATATTTT. The encoded protein is CASTSRGQAGNTIYF.

The rearrangement uses TRBV18 and TRBJ1-1; the match to TRBD1 covers 8 bases. The CDR3 is made up of 16 amino acids. V was clipped by 2 bases and J by 6 bases; unmatched bases: 11. The germline CDR1 and CDR2 sequences are KGHSH and LQKENI. CDR3: CASSPMLQQGVPEAFF. The CDR3 DNA follows: TGTGCCAGCTCACCAATGCTACAACAGGGGGTCCCTGAAGCTTTCTTT.

This chain joins TRBV29-1 and TRBJ2-1, with D maybe TRBD2 (5 bases). Looked up from germline, CDR1 is SQVTM and CDR2 is ANQGSEA. The CDR3 is 14 amino acids. Trimming took 7 bases from V and 7 from J, leaving 20 bases between them. CDR3 nucleotides: TGCAGCGCATCTAGCAAACGGCTATTAAATGAGCAGTTCTTC. Translation gives CSASSKRLLNEQFF.

The chain combines TRBV7-9 with TRBJ1-2; D ambiguous. This CDR3 spans 12 amino acids. Trimming pared 6 bases from V and 12 bases from J, leaving 17 bases between. Germline CDR1 is SEHNR and CDR2 is FQNEAQ (reference sequence). CDR3 DNA: TGTGCCAGCAGTTACTATGGTGCTACGGACACCTTC. Protein sequence: CASSYYGATDTF.

This clone occurred once. The chain links TRBV19 to TRBJ1-1; D gene unclear. This CDR3 is built from 15 residues. Trimming left V 1 base short and J 2 bases short, with 11 bases between. Germline CDR1 reads LNHDA; CDR2 reads SQIVND (reference sequence). The CDR3 coding sequence is TGTGCCAGTAGTATAGCTAAGTGGTACAACACTGAAGCTTTCTTT. Residues: CASSIAKWYNTEAFF.

The chain combines TRBV4-1 with TRBJ1-2, with unresolved D. The CDR3 has 15 amino acids. Trimming pared 3 bases from V and 2 bases from J, leaving 13 bases between. The germline V gene encodes CDR1 MGHRA and CDR2 YSYEKL. The CDR3 DNA sequence: TGCGCCAGCAGCCAGGAGGAGTCGGTGAACTATGGCTACACCTTC. Its protein product is CASSQEESVNYGYTF.